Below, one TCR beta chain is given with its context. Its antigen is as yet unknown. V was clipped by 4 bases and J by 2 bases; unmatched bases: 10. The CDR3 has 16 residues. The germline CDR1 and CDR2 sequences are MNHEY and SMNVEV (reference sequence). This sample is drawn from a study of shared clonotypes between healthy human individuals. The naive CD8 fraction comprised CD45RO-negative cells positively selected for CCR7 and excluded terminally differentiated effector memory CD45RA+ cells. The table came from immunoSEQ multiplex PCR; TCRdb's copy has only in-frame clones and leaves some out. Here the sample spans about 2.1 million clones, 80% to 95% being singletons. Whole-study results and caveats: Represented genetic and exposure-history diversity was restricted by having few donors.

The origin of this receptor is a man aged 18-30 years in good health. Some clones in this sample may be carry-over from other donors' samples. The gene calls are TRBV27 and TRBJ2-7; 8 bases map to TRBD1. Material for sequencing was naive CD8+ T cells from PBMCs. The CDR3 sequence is CASSSSGGQVTYEQYF. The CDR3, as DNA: TGTGCCAGCAGTTCCTCCGGGGGACAGGTAACCTACGAGCAGTACTTC.